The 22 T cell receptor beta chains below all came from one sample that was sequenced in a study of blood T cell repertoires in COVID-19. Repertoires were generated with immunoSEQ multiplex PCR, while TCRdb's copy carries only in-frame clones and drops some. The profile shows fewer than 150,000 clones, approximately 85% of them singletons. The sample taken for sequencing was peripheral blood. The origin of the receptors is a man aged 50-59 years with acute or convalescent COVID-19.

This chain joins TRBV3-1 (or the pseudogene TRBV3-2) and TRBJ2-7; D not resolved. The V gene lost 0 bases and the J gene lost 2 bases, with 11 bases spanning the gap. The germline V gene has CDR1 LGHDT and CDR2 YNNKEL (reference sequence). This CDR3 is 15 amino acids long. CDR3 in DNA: TGTGCCAGCAGCCAAGAAGTAGCCCTCACCTACGAGCAGTACTTC. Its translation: CASSQEVALTYEQYF.

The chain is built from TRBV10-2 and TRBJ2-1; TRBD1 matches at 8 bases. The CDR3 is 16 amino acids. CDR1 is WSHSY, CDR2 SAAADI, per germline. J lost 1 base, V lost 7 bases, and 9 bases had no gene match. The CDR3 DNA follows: TGCGCCAGCAAACCGACAGGGGTCAGTTCCTACAATGAGCAGTTCTTC. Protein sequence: CASKPTGVSSYNEQFF.

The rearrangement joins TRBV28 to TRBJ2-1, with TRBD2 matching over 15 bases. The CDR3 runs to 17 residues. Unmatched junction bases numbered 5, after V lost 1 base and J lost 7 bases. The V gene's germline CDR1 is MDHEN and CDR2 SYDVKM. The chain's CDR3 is CASSLSGLAGGVNEQFF. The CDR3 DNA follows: TGTGCCAGCAGTTTATCAGGACTAGCGGGAGGGGTGAATGAGCAGTTCTTC.

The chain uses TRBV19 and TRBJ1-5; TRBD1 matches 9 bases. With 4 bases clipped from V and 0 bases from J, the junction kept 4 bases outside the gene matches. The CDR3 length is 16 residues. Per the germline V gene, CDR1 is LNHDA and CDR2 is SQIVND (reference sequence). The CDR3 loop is CASSTGQGNSNQPQHF. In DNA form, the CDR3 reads TGTGCCAGTAGTACGGGACAGGGAAATAGCAATCAGCCCCAGCATTTT.

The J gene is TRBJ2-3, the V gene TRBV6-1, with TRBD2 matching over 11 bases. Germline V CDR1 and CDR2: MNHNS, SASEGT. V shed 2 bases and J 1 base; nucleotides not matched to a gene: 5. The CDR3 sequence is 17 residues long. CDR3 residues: CASSESVTSGGTDTQYF. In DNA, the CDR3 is TGTGCCAGCAGTGAATCTGTGACTAGCGGGGGCACAGATACGCAGTATTTT.

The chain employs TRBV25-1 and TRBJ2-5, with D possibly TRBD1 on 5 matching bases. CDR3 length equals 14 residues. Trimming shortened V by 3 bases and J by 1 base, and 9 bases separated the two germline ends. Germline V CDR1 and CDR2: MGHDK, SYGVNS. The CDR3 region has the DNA TGTGCCAGCAGTGACCACAGGACCCAAGAGACCCAGTACTTC. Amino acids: CASSDHRTQETQYF.

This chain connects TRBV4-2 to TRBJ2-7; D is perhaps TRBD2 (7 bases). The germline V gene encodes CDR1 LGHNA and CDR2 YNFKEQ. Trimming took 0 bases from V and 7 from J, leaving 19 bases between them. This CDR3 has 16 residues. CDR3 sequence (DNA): TGTGCCAGCAGCCAAGATCCGGGGGGCGTTTGGGTTGAGCAGTACTTC. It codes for CASSQDPGGVWVEQYF.

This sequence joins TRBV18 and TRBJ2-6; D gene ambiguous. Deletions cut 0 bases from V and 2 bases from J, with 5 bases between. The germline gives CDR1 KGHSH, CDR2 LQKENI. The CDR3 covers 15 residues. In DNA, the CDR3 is TGTGCCAGCTCACCACCCCAAACTGGGGCCAACGTCCTGACTTTC. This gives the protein CASSPPQTGANVLTF.

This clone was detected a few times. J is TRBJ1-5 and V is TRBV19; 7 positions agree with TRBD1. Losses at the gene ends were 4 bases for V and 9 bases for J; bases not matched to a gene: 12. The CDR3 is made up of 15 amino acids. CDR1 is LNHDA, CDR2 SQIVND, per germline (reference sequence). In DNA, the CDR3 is TGTGCCAGTAGTACCCCCGGGACAGTCCAGGGGCCCCAGCATTTT. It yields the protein CASSTPGTVQGPQHF.

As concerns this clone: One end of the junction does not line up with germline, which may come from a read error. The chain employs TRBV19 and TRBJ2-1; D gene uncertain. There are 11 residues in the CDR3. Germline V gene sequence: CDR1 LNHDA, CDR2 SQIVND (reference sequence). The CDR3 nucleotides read TGTGCCAGTAGTAATGACAAGGAGCAGTTCTTC. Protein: CASSNDKEQFF.

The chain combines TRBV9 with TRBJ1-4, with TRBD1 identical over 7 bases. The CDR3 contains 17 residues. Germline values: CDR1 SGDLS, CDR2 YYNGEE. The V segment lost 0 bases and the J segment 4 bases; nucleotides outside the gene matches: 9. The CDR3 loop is CASSVEQGLENNEKLFF. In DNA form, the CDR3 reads TGTGCCAGCAGCGTAGAACAGGGGCTCGAGAATAATGAAAAACTGTTTTTT.

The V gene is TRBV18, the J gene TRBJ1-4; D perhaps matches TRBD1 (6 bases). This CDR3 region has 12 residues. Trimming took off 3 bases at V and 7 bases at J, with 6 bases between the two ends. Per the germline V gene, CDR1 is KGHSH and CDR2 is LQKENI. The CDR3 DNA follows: TGTGCCAGCTCACCGGACAGTGAAAAACTGTTTTTT. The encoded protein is CASSPDSEKLFF.

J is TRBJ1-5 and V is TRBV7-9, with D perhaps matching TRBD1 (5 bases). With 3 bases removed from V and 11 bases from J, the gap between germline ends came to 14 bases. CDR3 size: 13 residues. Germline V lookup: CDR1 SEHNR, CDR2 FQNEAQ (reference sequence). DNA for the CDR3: TGTGCCAGCAGCTTGGATGGGGCCCCAGCCCAGCATTTT. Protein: CASSLDGAPAQHF.

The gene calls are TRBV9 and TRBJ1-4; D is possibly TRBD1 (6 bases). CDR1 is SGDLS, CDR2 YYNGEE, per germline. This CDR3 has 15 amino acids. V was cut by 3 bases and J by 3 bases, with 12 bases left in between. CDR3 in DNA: TGTGCCAGCAGCGGCAGGGGAATCGCTAATGAAAAACTGTTTTTT. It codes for CASSGRGIANEKLFF.

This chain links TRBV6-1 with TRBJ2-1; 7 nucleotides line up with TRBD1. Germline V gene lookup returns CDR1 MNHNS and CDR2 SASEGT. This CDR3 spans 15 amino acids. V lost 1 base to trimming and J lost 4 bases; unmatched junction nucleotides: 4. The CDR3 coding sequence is TGTGCCAGCAGTGAAGGACAGGGAATGTACAATGAGCAGTTCTTC. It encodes CASSEGQGMYNEQFF.

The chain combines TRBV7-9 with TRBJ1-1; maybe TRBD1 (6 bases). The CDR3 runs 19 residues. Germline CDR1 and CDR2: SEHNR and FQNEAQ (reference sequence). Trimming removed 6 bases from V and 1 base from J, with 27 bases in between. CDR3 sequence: CASRPWARAGVVGNTEAFF. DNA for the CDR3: TGTGCCAGCAGGCCCTGGGCGAGGGCAGGGGTGGTCGGGAACACTGAAGCTTTCTTT.

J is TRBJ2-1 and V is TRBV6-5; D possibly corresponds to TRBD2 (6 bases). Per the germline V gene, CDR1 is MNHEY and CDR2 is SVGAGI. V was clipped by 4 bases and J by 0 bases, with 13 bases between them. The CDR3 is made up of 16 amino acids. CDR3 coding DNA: TGTGCCAGCAGTTTATCCGGGGGAAGCTCCTACAATGAGCAGTTCTTC. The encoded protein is CASSLSGGSSYNEQFF.

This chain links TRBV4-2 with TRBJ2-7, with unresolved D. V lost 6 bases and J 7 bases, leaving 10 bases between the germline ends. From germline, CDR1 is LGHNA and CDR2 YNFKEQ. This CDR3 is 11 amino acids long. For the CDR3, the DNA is TGTGCCAGCAGTCAAACTCGGGAGCAGTACTTC. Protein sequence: CASSQTREQYF.

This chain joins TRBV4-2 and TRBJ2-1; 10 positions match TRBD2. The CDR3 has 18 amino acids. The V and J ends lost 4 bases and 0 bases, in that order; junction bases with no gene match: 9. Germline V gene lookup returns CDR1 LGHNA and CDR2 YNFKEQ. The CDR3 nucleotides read TGTGCCAGCAGCCCGTCGGGTAGCGGGGGGAGCTCCTACAATGAGCAGTTCTTC. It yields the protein CASSPSGSGGSSYNEQFF.

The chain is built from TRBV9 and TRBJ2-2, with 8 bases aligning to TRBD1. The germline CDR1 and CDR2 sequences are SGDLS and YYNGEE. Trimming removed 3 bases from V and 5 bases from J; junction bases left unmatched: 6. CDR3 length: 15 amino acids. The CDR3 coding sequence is TGTGCCAGCAGCGCCGGACAGGGCAGAACCGGGGAGCTGTTTTTT. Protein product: CASSAGQGRTGELFF.

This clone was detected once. CDR3 sequence: CASTVGGSSYNEQFF. The CDR3 nucleotides are TGTGCCAGCACCGTCGGCGGGAGTTCCTACAATGAGCAGTTCTTC. The chain is built from TRBV9 and TRBJ2-1; the match to TRBD2 covers 7 bases. Trimming removed 6 bases from V and 1 base from J; junction bases left unmatched: 7. The length of the CDR3 is 15 residues. The germline gives CDR1 SGDLS, CDR2 YYNGEE. The entire variable domain, with the rest obtained from reference TRBV9 and TRBJ2-1, is as follows: DSGVTQTPKHLITATGQRVTLRCSPRSGDLSVYWYQQSLDQGLQFLIQYYNGEERAKGNILERFSAQQFPDLHSELNLSSLELGDSALYFCASTVGGSSYNEQFFGPGTRLTVL.

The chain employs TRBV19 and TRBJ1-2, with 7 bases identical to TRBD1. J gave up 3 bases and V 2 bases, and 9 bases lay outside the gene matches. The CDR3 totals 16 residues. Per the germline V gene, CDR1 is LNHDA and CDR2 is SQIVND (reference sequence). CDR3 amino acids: CASSINPRQGHYGYTF. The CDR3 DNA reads TGTGCCAGTAGTATAAACCCTCGACAGGGACACTATGGCTACACCTTC.